This T cell receptor (beta chain) was documented in a study of regulatory T cells in long-lasting Graves disease. Study-level information: The term persistent Graves' disease signified upward of 5 years on antithyroid drugs with positive TSH receptor antibodies. Study-wide results and limits: Lower TCR diversity was seen in persistent Graves' patients than in newly diagnosed ones.

Arm-PCR of CDR3 regions and iRepertoire HTBI primers were used to build TCR beta libraries. From the multiplex PCR reads, TCRdb called clonotypes with MiXCR, one entry per CDR3 protein. The sample lists a few hundred thousand distinct CDR3 sequences, 22% occurring once. This clonotype appeared a few times. Antigen unknown. This CDR3 comprises 14 residues. V was cut by 2 bases and J by 0 bases, with 11 bases left in between. Per germline, CDR1 DFQATT and CDR2 SNEGSKA (reference sequence). The time point was: persistent/refractory GD, antithyroid drugs over 5 years with positive TRAb. PBMC-derived RNA was used for the TCR library. One endocrinology department in Xi'an, China, was where patients came from. The collection involved drawing roughly 9 milliliters of peripheral blood into EDTA tubes.

The source material was peripheral blood mononuclear cells (PBMCs), sampled when the disease was refractory, from a patient treated with antithyroid drugs. The origin of this receptor is a female donor with Graves disease. The rearrangement joins TRBV20-1 to TRBJ2-7; D is perhaps TRBD2 (5 bases). The CDR3 nucleotides read TGCAGTGCTAGACAAAGCGGCCTCTCCTACGAGCAGTACTTC. Translating it yields CSARQSGLSYEQYF.